This TCR beta chain derives from a study of cytomegalovirus exposure and HLA in healthy donors (dated by TCRdb to 2016 to 2017). Some background on the complete study: In an earlier analysis of some 610 of the donors, 250 to 350 Gb of sequence data and about 110 million unique TCR beta sequences from roughly 190 million T cells were reported. An early release that covered about 640 HLA-typed donors contained approximately 320 gigabases of sequencing data and 65 million to 100 million unique TCR sequences. Of the 300 to 500 genotyped donors, 70% to 90% were placed in the genetic ancestry cluster associated with self-reported Caucasian donors. The study was designed to test whether signatures of past pathogen exposure could be identified by cataloging public T cell receptors. The study used immunosequencing to profile the T cell repertoires of hundreds of subjects and linked those repertoires to cytomegalovirus serostatus. In addition to the first cohort of 650 to 800 subjects, a separate validation cohort of some 120 different subjects was used. The study combined high-throughput TCR immunosequencing, statistical association of individual TCRs with disease status, and machine learning to predict cytomegalovirus infection status. A later analysis re-analyzed previously published TCR beta repertoires from approximately 700 donors and added high-resolution HLA genotyping to study TCR occurrence patterns. In the later analysis, no new phenotypic data were used to find candidate immune exposures; instead, reliance was placed on TCR beta sequences and their occurrence across donors. An earlier analysis of some 600 of the donors applied high-throughput TCR beta sequencing to assess whether each TCR beta V gene segment acted as functional or pseudogenic. Donor age, sex, ethnicity and CMV serostatus were compiled alongside the repertoire data. A later genetic analysis used genome-wide SNP genotypes for about 55% of the 666 donors, treating that subset as a discovery cohort. Every repertoire in the discovery cohort had been generated on one and the same sequencing platform. Both class I and class II loci were covered by HLA typing, at four-digit resolution. Typing coverage varied by locus: about 629-630 donors for A, B, C, DRB1 and DQB1; more than 500 for DQA1; some 610 for DPA1; about 450 for DPB1. Because of strong linkage in the cohort, roughly five DR-DQ haplotypes were treated as single units for association and clustering. Among roughly 400 genotyped donors of the cohort, an average of roughly 240,000 unique TCR beta nucleotide sequences were sequenced per donor, roughly a sixth of them non-productive.

CDR1 is given as LNHDA and CDR2 as SQIVND, both from the germline V gene (reference sequence). Trimmed from V: 6 bases; trimmed from J: 4 bases; junction bases lacking a gene match: 6. From the cysteine through the phenylalanine, the CDR3 covers 15 amino acids. Just CDR3 DNA is preserved here, 45 bases in frame from base 1. Study-wide findings and limitations: Because counts were too low, about 15 rarely observed V segments, including chromosome 9 orphons, were left out of the earlier analysis of approximately 500 of the donors. Some IMGT-functional V segments, including TRBV6-2 and TRBV6-3, could not be distinguished by the 87-base-pair reads and were therefore excluded. Linkage disequilibrium might explain the correlated functional status among segregating V segments, but an unknown experimental factor could not be excluded. V-gene and J-gene trimming of TCR beta chains was associated with a missense DCLRE1C variant in a later genetic analysis, and the association was replicated in an independent cohort. A later analysis reported that several top co-occurrence clusters appeared linked to parvovirus B19, influenza, CMV and Epstein-Barr virus. A further reported finding was that TCR beta sequences accurately predicted the HLA-A and HLA-B alleles for most subjects in the first cohort. Only TCR beta chains were sequenced in this cohort, and the absence of alpha or paired-chain data limited detectable features. Most CMV-associated TCR beta chains appeared to be HLA-restricted in a later analysis, and the HLA associations seemed to be driven largely by CMV exposure. The authors suggested that the approach could potentially be generalized to other disease states and immunological phenotypes. A few of the identified cytomegalovirus-associated TCR beta chains were confirmed in vitro to be specific for cytomegalovirus antigens. HLA typing was unavailable for some donors at each locus, so association tests used only the typed subset. The study gave a list of under 200 TCR beta chains associated with cytomegalovirus. Roughly uniform sequencing depth across donors was assumed in presence/absence analyses, although this assumption may not hold. In an earlier analysis of some 640 of the donors, most TCR beta V segments were observed in productive rearrangements about 87% or about 30% of the time, broadly matching IMGT annotations. In a later analysis, TCR association rates were found to vary across HLA loci, with the most associated TCRs seen for DRB1 alleles and the fewest for HLA-C alleles. Compared with the roughly 700-donor mean, donors in an Asian-associated ancestry cluster had fewer N-insertions in productive TCRs, according to a later genetic analysis. Most TCR sequences were observed very rarely across donors, whereas some public TCRs were present in many individuals. Compared with equally common non-associated chains, HLA-associated TCR beta chains in a later analysis were more clonally expanded and had lower generation probabilities. Immune exposure information for the cohort was limited to CMV serostatus. A group of highly shared sequence variants was considered likely to be a technical artifact of the sequencing pipeline. The classifier was reported to diagnose cytomegalovirus status with high specificity and sensitivity in both the original cohort and the validation cohort. At a false discovery rate of 0.05, a later analysis linked approximately 18,000 TCR beta sequences to specific HLA alleles. Assigning TCR associations to individual alleles was difficult when HLA alleles, especially DR and DQ, strongly co-occurred.

Libraries came from the immunoSEQ multiplex PCR assay. A mixture of 60 forward primers for TCR Vbeta segments and 13 reverse primers for TCR Jbeta segments was used in the multiplex PCR. A multiplex PCR assay on genomic DNA amplified the CDR3 region of rearranged TCR beta genes. Amplified TCR beta libraries were sequenced as 87-base-pair reads on the Illumina HiSeq System. Per the source publication's procedure: Across the roughly 700 repertoires, a later analysis counted some 80 million unique TCR beta chains, around 11 million of which were shared by at least two donors. To remove PCR and sequencing errors, raw reads were error-corrected and collapsed into unique sequences using a nearest-neighbor algorithm that merged closely related sequences. To assign V, D and J gene segments, CDR3 sequences were aligned to IMGT reference sequences. For a sequence to be retained, a match of at least six nucleotides to both a V gene segment and a J gene segment was required. Rearrangements were classified as productive when the CDR3 lacked stop codons and remained in frame with V and J, and all other rearrangements were classified as non-productive. Following IMGT convention, CDR3 was defined as the stretch from the second conserved V-encoded cysteine up to the conserved J-encoded phenylalanine. The earlier analysis of some 580 of the donors excluded any sequence lacking an unambiguous match to a single V gene segment. An earlier analysis of a few hundred of the donors called V segments functional above 56.7% productive rearrangements and segregating when the between-donor standard deviation exceeded 5%. A statistical classification framework was built to diagnose cytomegalovirus status from the catalog of TCR beta chain sequences. In a later analysis, TCR nucleotide sequences were compared against IMGT/GENE-DB human TR gene sequences so that V and J genes could be assigned. In a later analysis, CDR3 sequences and most-parsimonious VDJ recombination scenarios were assigned using the TCRdist pipeline. In a later analysis, each TCR beta chain was defined by its CDR3 amino acid sequence together with its V-gene family, and reads lacking a unique V-gene family were excluded. As a way to deal with suspected cross-contamination and a sequencing artifact, a later analysis dropped 500 to 700 nucleotide sequences that were highly shared and had low generation probability. In a later analysis, a clonal expansion index was calculated for each public chain from normalized within-repertoire ranks of inferred template counts. In a later analysis, generation probabilities were computed with a VDJ recombination model fitted to out-of-frame rearrangements, and the resulting probabilities were checked against IGoR. In a later analysis, hypergeometric tests were used to score TCR-TCR, TCR-HLA and TCR-CMV co-occurrence, with a repertoire-size bias correction applied to TCR pairs. A later analysis estimated false discovery rates by permuting HLA or CMV assignments 20 times. In a later analysis, co-occurring TCRs were grouped with DBSCAN, and TCRdist sequence similarity was added when clustering was performed within HLA-allele-positive subsets. Repertoires with fewer than 30,000 or more than 120,000 public chains, plus five repertoires with anomalous nucleotide sharing, were excluded from co-occurrence clustering. TCRdb took over this immuneACCESS table, retaining in-frame rearrangements with V and J assigned. Such tables are incomplete; in checked studies, under half of the missing clones stem from an unresolved V gene, and the remainder is unexplained. That table gives V, J and clone size, and the DNA gave D and trimming. In all, the sample holds under 200,000 clones, and under 90% of those were seen once. The ten largest clones take up approximately 2% of the sample.

As for this clone: The antigen it recognizes is unknown. Per-base quality was not reported, and no clone a single base away is much larger than it.

The cohort consisted of approximately 670 healthy bone marrow donors. At the time of sampling, every cohort member was nominally healthy, though immune exposures that went unrecorded were likely present. The donor was CMV seronegative and belonged to the group of several hundred seronegative cohort members. A peripheral blood sample was collected from each donor, and TCR beta sequencing was performed on peripheral blood mononuclear cells. The Qiagen DNeasy Blood Extraction Kit was used to extract genomic DNA from the blood cell samples. The sequencing sample was made of PBMCs. This TCR came from a man aged 18-30 years in good health and CMV-seronegative. The V and J segments used are TRBV19 and TRBJ2-3; 11 bases in the middle match TRBD2. The sequenced DNA: TGTGCCAGTAGCCATAGCGGGAGGGCGGCAGATACGCAGTATTTT. It encodes CASSHSGRAADTQYF.